This TCR beta chain is from a study of blood T cell repertoires in COVID-19. Some clones are missing from TCRdb's copy, which holds only in-frame ones; the method was immunoSEQ multiplex PCR. The repertoire has 150,000 to 200,000 clones, roughly 90% of them found once; the top ten carry roughly 2.1%. The V and J ends lost 1 base and 0 bases, in that order; junction bases with no gene match: 6. The CDR3 runs 17 residues. In germline, CDR1 is MGHRA, CDR2 YSYEKL. This clonotype originated in a man aged 18 to 35 with acute or convalescent COVID-19. V and J are TRBV4-1 and TRBJ2-7, with 10 bases matching TRBD2. Sample: peripheral blood. The CDR3 reads CASSQGLAGPISYEQYF. CDR3 DNA: TGCGCCAGCAGCCAAGGACTAGCGGGCCCGATCTCCTACGAGCAGTACTTC.